This TCR beta chain derives from a study of T cells in narcolepsy. Overall study results and limits: Reportedly, autoreactive clonotypes were serially detected in patients' blood but not controls'.

The data were produced by immunoSEQ multiplex PCR, yet TCRdb's version contains in-frame clones alone and is incomplete. The data contain approximately 25,000 clones, around two thirds of them singletons. With respect to this clone: Its antigen is undetermined.

The germline V and J ends were trimmed by 2 bases and 8 bases, with 16 bases remaining between them. The length of the CDR3 is 14 residues. Germline CDR1 and CDR2: SGHRS and YFSETQ. The specimen was memory (CD45RA-) CD4+ T cells from blood. The rearrangement links TRBV5-1 to TRBJ1-2, with a weak D call TRBD1 (6 bases). The source is a human donor in good health. The CDR3 region has the DNA TGCGCCAGCAGCTTATCGACGGGGGCGCGAGGCTACACCTTC. This encodes CASSLSTGARGYTF. Full variable domain (rest looked up from reference TRBV5-1 and TRBJ1-2): KAGVTQTPRYLIKTRGQQVTLSCSPISGHRSVSWYQQTPGQGLQFLFEYFSETQRNKGNFPGRFSGRQFSNSRSEMNVSTLELGDSALYLCASSLSTGARGYTFGSGTRLTVV.